This T cell receptor beta chain emerged from a study of blood T cell repertoires in COVID-19. Overall study: There were acute and convalescent COVID-19 samples, and they came from the United States, Italy and Spain. PBMCs, B-cell-depleted T cells, or T cells were the source of the cDNA or gDNA that made up the material.

Germline CDR1 is MNHEY and CDR2 is SMNVEV (reference sequence). The CDR3 consists of 16 residues. J lost 9 bases, V lost 3 bases, and 10 bases had no gene match. In the source study's methods: Amplification of reference gene primers provided the estimated nucleated cell counts. Sequencing was performed with immunoSEQ multiplex PCR; in TCRdb, only in-frame clones are kept and a portion is missing. The V and J calls and clone size are taken from that table; D and trimming were inferred from the DNA. The sample lists 80,000 to 100,000 clones, approximately 80% occurring once. This clonotype was obtained from a woman in her 70s with acute or convalescent COVID-19. Sequenced sample: peripheral blood. The chain uses TRBV27 and TRBJ2-1; 11 bases are a match to TRBD1. The DNA for the CDR3 is TGTGCCAGCAGTTTCTCGGGTGGACAGGGGGCAGGTGAGCAGTTCTTC. This codes for CASSFSGGQGAGEQFF.